This passage covers 27 T cell receptor beta chains from one sample sequenced in a study of blood T cell repertoires in COVID-19. Sequenced by immunoSEQ multiplex PCR; TCRdb stores in-frame clones only, minus some. This sample yields about 240,000 clones, of which roughly 90% are seen a single time; 6% to 9% belongs to the top ten. The sequenced material came from peripheral blood. The receptors derive from a man in his fifties or sixties who had recovered from COVID-19.

This clone was detected a few times. V is TRBV5-1 and J is TRBJ1-1, with 10 bases lining up with TRBD1. From germline, CDR1 is SGHRS and CDR2 YFSETQ. This CDR3 contains 15 residues. Trimming took 6 bases from V and 4 from J; bases not matched to a gene: 9. The CDR3, as DNA: TGCGCCAGCACAAGAACGGGACAGGGGAGCACTGAAGCTTTCTTT. Residues: CASTRTGQGSTEAFF.

The CDR3 is CATSSLQGSYNEQFF. The CDR3 DNA sequence: TGTGCCACCAGCTCCCTACAGGGTTCCTACAATGAGCAGTTCTTC. The rearrangement links TRBV15 to TRBJ2-1, with D possibly TRBD1 on 6 matching bases. This CDR3 comprises 15 residues. Between the trimmed V and J ends, which lost 5 bases and 1 base, there was a span of 12 bases. Germline V CDR1 and CDR2: LNHNV, YYDKDF (reference sequence).

The chain links TRBV3-1 (or the pseudogene TRBV3-2) to TRBJ2-1; the match to TRBD1 covers 8 bases. The CDR3 runs to 16 residues. Germline assignment: CDR1 LGHDT and CDR2 YNNKEL (reference sequence). Trimming took 3 bases from V and 8 from J; bases not matched to a gene: 12. The CDR3 spells CASSQGTGRLKDEQFF. CDR3 nucleotide sequence: TGTGCCAGCAGCCAGGGGACAGGAAGGCTTAAGGATGAGCAGTTCTTC.

The chain combines TRBV7-8 with TRBJ2-1, with no clear D. Germline loops: CDR1 SGHVS, CDR2 FQNEAQ. The CDR3 contains 14 residues. V was pared by 4 bases and J by 0 bases, with 7 bases between. Here the CDR3 reads CASSSGFSYNEQFF. For the CDR3, the DNA is TGTGCCAGCAGCTCCGGGTTCTCCTACAATGAGCAGTTCTTC.

The J gene is TRBJ2-3, the V gene TRBV5-4; D remains unclear. The CDR3 has 13 residues. V lost 5 bases, J lost 0 bases, and 7 bases lay in between. Looked up from germline, CDR1 is SGHNT and CDR2 is YYREEE (reference sequence). The CDR3 region is CASRRGSTDTQYF. Written as DNA, the CDR3 is TGTGCCAGCAGACGAGGTAGCACAGATACGCAGTATTTT.

The chain carries TRBV24-1 and TRBJ2-4; unclear D gene. Germline V gene sequence: CDR1 KGHDR, CDR2 SFDVKD. This CDR3 is 16 amino acids long. V lost 3 bases and J lost 3, with 14 bases in between. The CDR3 coding sequence is TGTGCCACCAGTGATCCCGATTACATGATCAAAAACATTCAGTACTTC. This gives the protein CATSDPDYMIKNIQYF.

This chain joins TRBV5-5 and TRBJ2-4; 7 nucleotides align to TRBD1. Looked up from germline, CDR1 is SGHKS and CDR2 is YYEKEE (reference sequence). The CDR3 length is 16 residues. V dropped 4 bases and J dropped 8; count of bases not matched to a gene: 15. Written as DNA, the CDR3 is TGTGCCAGCAGCCCCTGGGACAGCGGACGTTCAGACATTCAGTACTTC. It yields the protein CASSPWDSGRSDIQYF.

CDR3 residues: CASSQGPAAGNTIYF. The CDR3 region has the DNA TGTGCCAGCAGCCAAGGGCCGGCGGCTGGAAACACCATATATTTT. The chain links TRBV3-1 (or the pseudogene TRBV3-2) to TRBJ1-3; D gene uncertain. Germline CDR1 LGHDT, CDR2 YNNKEL (reference sequence). Trimming cost V 1 base and J 2 bases, with 9 bases left between them. The CDR3 loop spans 15 amino acids.

This chain connects TRBV3-1 (or the pseudogene TRBV3-2) to TRBJ2-3; weak D call: TRBD1 (6 bases). Per the germline V gene, CDR1 is LGHDT and CDR2 is YNNKEL (reference sequence). This CDR3 is 16 amino acids long. The V gene lost 0 bases and the J gene lost 3 bases, with 13 bases spanning the gap. The CDR3, as DNA: TGTGCCAGCAGCCAAGACATCAACAGGGAAACAGATACGCAGTATTTT. Its protein product is CASSQDINRETDTQYF.

CDR3 amino acids: CASSRTSGPPDEQYF. As DNA, the CDR3 is TGTGCCAGCAGCCGGACTAGCGGTCCCCCGGACGAGCAGTACTTC. The rearrangement links TRBV4-2 to TRBJ2-7, with TRBD2 matching 10 bases. Trimming removed 4 bases from V and 5 bases from J; junction bases left unmatched: 8. Germline assignment: CDR1 LGHNA and CDR2 YNFKEQ. The CDR3 has 15 amino acids.

The chain has TRBV24-1 and TRBJ1-2; D gene unclear. Germline V gene lookup returns CDR1 KGHDR and CDR2 SFDVKD. CDR3 length: 14 amino acids. Trimming cost V 1 base and J 5 bases, with 10 bases left between them. The CDR3 DNA is TGTGCCACCAGTGATTTTGGGCAGCCGTATGGCTACACCTTC. Protein: CATSDFGQPYGYTF.

The chain combines TRBV25-1 with TRBJ2-3, with 9 bases aligning to TRBD1. The CDR3 contains 17 residues. The V gene end was trimmed by 1 base and the J gene end by 4 bases; junction bases not matched to a gene: 9. Germline CDR1 reads MGHDK; CDR2 reads SYGVNS. The CDR3 DNA is TGTGCCAGCAGTGAATCTCCAAAGGGACAGGGTTCAGATACGCAGTATTTT. This encodes CASSESPKGQGSDTQYF.

The gene calls are TRBV2 and TRBJ1-4; D is perhaps TRBD1 (5 bases). Trimming stripped 6 bases from V and 8 bases from J, with 16 bases between. The CDR3 has 14 residues. Germline CDR1 and CDR2: SNHLY and FYNNEI. The CDR3 loop reads CASSSGQAGEKLFF. The CDR3 coding sequence is TGTGCCAGCAGCTCAGGGCAGGCGGGGGAAAAACTGTTTTTT.

This chain links TRBV9 with TRBJ2-1, with TRBD1 matching 7 bases. CDR1 is SGDLS, CDR2 YYNGEE, per germline. J gave up 2 bases and V 2 bases, and 4 bases lay outside the gene matches. There are 15 residues in the CDR3. The CDR3 nucleotides are TGTGCCAGCAGCGTCTCGACAGGGACCTACAATGAGCAGTTCTTC. It codes for CASSVSTGTYNEQFF.

This chain uses TRBV6-1 with TRBJ2-2, with 7 positions matching TRBD2. V lost 4 bases, J lost 6 bases, and 11 bases stayed unmatched. Germline values: CDR1 MNHNS, CDR2 SASEGT. This CDR3 region has 16 residues. The CDR3 protein is CASSVQLLARSGELFF. The DNA of the CDR3 is TGTGCCAGCAGTGTCCAACTACTAGCGAGGTCCGGGGAGCTGTTTTTT.

The rearrangement joins TRBV6-5 to TRBJ2-1; 12 nucleotides align to TRBD1. The length of the CDR3 is 16 residues. V lost 2 bases, J lost 5 bases, and 4 bases stayed unmatched. Germline CDR1 reads MNHEY; CDR2 reads SVGAGI. The CDR3 bases are TGTGCCAGCAGTTACAGGGGGACAGGGGGCGACAATGAGCAGTTCTTC. The encoded protein is CASSYRGTGGDNEQFF.

This chain links TRBV9 with TRBJ1-5; D uncertain. Germline values: CDR1 SGDLS, CDR2 YYNGEE. The ends were cut back, 0 bases at V and 2 bases at J, with 12 bases in the middle. The CDR3 totals 16 residues. The CDR3 protein is CASSVATRQCNQPQHF. The CDR3 DNA is TGTGCCAGCAGCGTAGCTACGCGGCAGTGCAATCAGCCCCAGCATTTT. Drawing the rest from reference TRBV9 and TRBJ1-5, the complete variable domain is DSGVTQTPKHLITATGQRVTLRCSPRSGDLSVYWYQQSLDQGLQFLIQYYNGEERAKGNILERFSAQQFPDLHSELNLSSLELGDSALYFCASSVATRQCNQPQHFGDGTRLSIL.

This chain links TRBV18 with TRBJ1-1, with a possible D match to TRBD1 (5 bases). The CDR3 contains 15 residues. Germline lookup yields CDR1 KGHSH and CDR2 LQKENI. Between the trimmed V and J ends, which lost 3 bases and 4 bases, there was a span of 15 bases. CDR3 DNA sequence: TGTGCCAGCTCACCGAATTATTACGGGGGCACTGAAGCTTTCTTT. This gives the protein CASSPNYYGGTEAFF.

The chain employs TRBV24-1 and TRBJ2-1; 8 bases are a match to TRBD2. V was clipped by 3 bases and J by 4 bases; unmatched bases: 10. The germline CDR1 and CDR2 sequences are KGHDR and SFDVKD. The CDR3 covers 17 residues. CDR3 amino acids: CATSDPSGGGDYNEQFF. In nucleotides, the CDR3 is TGTGCCACCAGTGATCCGTCGGGGGGGGGCGATTACAATGAGCAGTTCTTC.

A single count supports this clone. The rearrangement links TRBV6-5 to TRBJ2-4, with D possibly matching TRBD2 (5 bases). Trimming shortened V by 2 bases and J by 6 bases, and 14 bases separated the two germline ends. This CDR3 is 15 amino acids long. From germline, CDR1 is MNHEY and CDR2 SVGAGI. CDR3 nucleotide sequence: TGTGCCAGCAGTTACCCTGGAGGAGGTGGAAACATTCAGTACTTC. Encoded protein: CASSYPGGGGNIQYF.

This clone was counted between two and nine times. This chain connects TRBV6-1 to TRBJ1-4; 7 nucleotides match TRBD1. The CDR3 has 15 residues. Germline trimming cut 3 bases from V and 7 bases from J; bases unmatched to any gene: 8. Germline V gives CDR1 MNHNS, CDR2 SASEGT. In nucleotides, the CDR3 is TGTGCCAGCAGTGAGGGGGACAGTAAGGGTGAAAAACTGTTTTTT. Translating gives CASSEGDSKGEKLFF.

V gene TRBV2 combines with J gene TRBJ2-5; tentatively, D is TRBD2 (5 bases). Germline loops: CDR1 SNHLY, CDR2 FYNNEI. Trimming removed 4 bases from V and 1 base from J, with 7 bases in between. This CDR3 has 13 amino acids. The CDR3 bases are TGTGCCAGCAGTGCGACTACCCAAGAGACCCAGTACTTC. Residues: CASSATTQETQYF.

The chain links TRBV24-1 to TRBJ2-2; D perhaps matches TRBD2 (5 bases). V was trimmed by 4 bases and J by 5 bases, leaving 10 bases between them. The V gene's germline CDR1 is KGHDR and CDR2 SFDVKD. The CDR3 consists of 14 residues. The CDR3 DNA is TGTGCCACCAGTGACGTACGGGGAACCGGGGAGCTGTTTTTT. This codes for CATSDVRGTGELFF.

The chain couples TRBV21-1 to TRBJ1-5. TRBV21-1 is a recognized pseudogene. This CDR3 region has 13 residues. CDR3: CASSNGGNQPQHF. In DNA form, the CDR3 reads TGTGCCAGCAGCAATGGCGGAAATCAGCCCCAGCATTTT.

The chain links TRBV6-5 to TRBJ2-2; 7 nucleotides align to TRBD2. V shed 5 bases, J shed 5 bases, and the junction held 5 bases outside the gene matches. The CDR3 runs to 14 residues. Looked up from germline, CDR1 is MNHEY and CDR2 is SVGAGI. For the CDR3, the DNA is TGTGCCAGCAGTCCTAGGGAGGGGACCGGGGAGCTGTTTTTT. This gives the protein CASSPREGTGELFF.

As DNA, the CDR3 is TGCGCCAGCAGCGAGGGACAGAGCAATCAGCCCCAGCATTTT. Its translation: CASSEGQSNQPQHF. This chain connects TRBV5-1 to TRBJ1-5; TRBD1 agrees at 7 bases. V trimming: 4 bases; J trimming: 1 base; junction bases outside the gene matches: 2. The CDR3 consists of 14 residues. CDR1 is SGHRS, CDR2 YFSETQ, per germline. The full variable domain, with the rest looked up from reference TRBV5-1 and TRBJ1-5, is KAGVTQTPRYLIKTRGQQVTLSCSPISGHRSVSWYQQTPGQGLQFLFEYFSETQRNKGNFPGRFSGRQFSNSRSEMNVSTLELGDSALYLCASSEGQSNQPQHFGDGTRLSIL.

This chain connects TRBV27 to TRBJ2-1; D is perhaps TRBD2 (5 bases). The CDR3 contains 17 residues. Germline-derived CDR1 and CDR2 are MNHEY and SMNVEV (reference sequence). V lost 1 base, J lost 1 base, and 14 bases lay in between. CDR3 bases: TGTGCCAGCAGTTTATACTTTCGGGGAAGTTCCTACAATGAGCAGTTCTTC. Its translation: CASSLYFRGSSYNEQFF.